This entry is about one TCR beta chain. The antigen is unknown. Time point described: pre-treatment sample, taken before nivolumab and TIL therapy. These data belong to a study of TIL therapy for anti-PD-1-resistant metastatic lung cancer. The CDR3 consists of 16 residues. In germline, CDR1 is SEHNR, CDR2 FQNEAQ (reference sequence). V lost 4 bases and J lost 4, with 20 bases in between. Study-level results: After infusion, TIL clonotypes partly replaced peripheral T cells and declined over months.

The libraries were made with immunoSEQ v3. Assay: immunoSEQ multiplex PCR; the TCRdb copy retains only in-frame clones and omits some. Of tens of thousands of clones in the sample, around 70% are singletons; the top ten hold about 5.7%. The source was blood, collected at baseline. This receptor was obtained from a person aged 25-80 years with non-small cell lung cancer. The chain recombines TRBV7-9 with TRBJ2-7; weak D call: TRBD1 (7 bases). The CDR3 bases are TGTGCCAGCAGCTGGGGCGTGGAGGGGGCAGGTTACGAGCAGTACTTC. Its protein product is CASSWGVEGAGYEQYF.